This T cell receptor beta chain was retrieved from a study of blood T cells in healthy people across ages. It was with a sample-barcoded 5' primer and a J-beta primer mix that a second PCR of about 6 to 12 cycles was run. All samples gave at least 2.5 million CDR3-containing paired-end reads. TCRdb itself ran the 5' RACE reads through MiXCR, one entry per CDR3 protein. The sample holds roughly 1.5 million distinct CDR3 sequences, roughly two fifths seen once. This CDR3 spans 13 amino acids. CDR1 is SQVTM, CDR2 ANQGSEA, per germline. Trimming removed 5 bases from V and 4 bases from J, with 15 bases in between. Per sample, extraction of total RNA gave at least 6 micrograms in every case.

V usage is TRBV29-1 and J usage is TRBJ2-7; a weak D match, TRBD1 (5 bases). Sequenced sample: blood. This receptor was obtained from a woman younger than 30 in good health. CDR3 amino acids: CSVSQQGAYEQYF. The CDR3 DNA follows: TGCAGCGTTTCCCAGCAGGGCGCATACGAGCAGTACTTC.